This T cell receptor beta chain was obtained from a study of T cell repertoires in cytomegalovirus infection. TCRdb re-called the reads through MiXCR, storing one row per CDR3 protein. The sample yields roughly 500,000 distinct CDR3 sequences, approximately 42% seen once. Germline V CDR1 and CDR2: SGHVS, FQNEAQ. Trimming cost V 5 bases and J 0 bases, with 14 bases left between them. The CDR3 covers 16 residues. This clonotype was seen more than once but under ten times. Its antigen is currently unknown. The sequenced sample was cultured PBMCs, obtained from culture after CMV antigen stimulation. This receptor was taken from a human donor in good health (CMV status not recorded). Some clones in this sample may be carry-over from other donors' samples. The V gene is TRBV7-8, the J gene TRBJ2-1; D uncertain. The CDR3 sequence is CASSGRPGSSYNEQFF. The DNA for the CDR3 is TGTGCCAGCAGCGGCAGGCCAGGAAGCTCCTACAATGAGCAGTTCTTC. Full variable domain (outside the CDR3, taken from reference TRBV7-8 and TRBJ2-1): GAGVSQSPRYKVAKRGQDVALRCDPISGHVSLFWYQQALGQGPEFLTYFQNEAQLDKSGLPSDRFFAERPEGSVSTLKIQRTQQEDSAVYLCASSGRPGSSYNEQFFGPGTRLTVL.